This TCR beta chain was recorded in a study of breast tumors, draining lymph nodes, adjacent tissues. TCRdb redid the calling of the multiplex PCR reads with MiXCR, one entry per CDR3 protein. The sample carries over 100,000 distinct CDR3 sequences, about a fifth recorded once. Per germline, CDR1 SGHTA and CDR2 FQGTGA. The length of the CDR3 is 15 residues. V shed 4 bases and J 4 bases; nucleotides not matched to a gene: 6. Study-level points and caveats: Tumor repertoires ranked between lymph nodes and nontumor tissue in diversity, with V and J gene preferences. The data were judged consistent with most tumor T cells coming from lymph node and expanding in tumor. Data only fit, rather than demonstrated, lymph node origin of most tumor T cells.

Axillary draining lymph nodes of breast cancer patients supplied the node samples. The sample holds many counts of this clonotype. The antigen remains undetermined. The source of this sequence is a female donor with breast cancer. Some clones in this sample may be carry-over from other donors' samples. This rearrangement joins TRBV7-3 to TRBJ2-1; 8 positions agree with TRBD2. Sequenced material: axillary lymph node tissue. The CDR3 sequence: CASSSDIAGYNEQFF. The DNA for the CDR3 is TGTGCCAGCAGCTCCGATATAGCGGGATACAATGAGCAGTTCTTC. The whole variable domain, remainder taken from reference TRBV7-3 and TRBJ2-1, is GAGVSQTPSNKVTEKGKYVELRCDPISGHTALYWYRQSLGQGPEFLIYFQGTGAADDSGLPNDRFFAVRPEGSVSTLKIQRTERGDSAVYLCASSSDIAGYNEQFFGPGTRLTVL.